The 14 T cell receptor beta chains given below trace back to one sample, sequenced in a study of T cells after yellow fever vaccination. In TCRdb, the 5' RACE reads were re-called with MiXCR into one record per CDR3 protein. The sample lists 550,000 to 750,000 distinct CDR3 sequences, 13% occurring once. The sample consisted of PBMCs, taken on the day of the yellow fever booster vaccination. The receptors were gathered from a man aged 25-45 years who received the YFV17D yellow fever vaccine.

This rearrangement joins TRBV20-1 to TRBJ1-1; no definite D call. Trimming pared 3 bases from V and 4 bases from J, leaving 18 bases between. The CDR3 runs 15 residues. Germline CDR1 reads DFQATT; CDR2 reads SNEGSKA (reference sequence). CDR3 protein: CSASPAGGVGTEAFF. As DNA, the CDR3 is TGCAGTGCTAGTCCCGCCGGTGGGGTCGGCACTGAAGCTTTCTTT.

This clonotype was counted at least ten times. This sequence joins TRBV5-1 and TRBJ2-1; the match to TRBD1 covers 9 bases. V shed 2 bases, J shed 5 bases, and the junction held 11 bases outside the gene matches. CDR1 SGHRS and CDR2 YFSETQ come from the germline V gene. The CDR3 extends over 17 amino acids. The CDR3 region is CASSLEPVGQGHNEQFF. The CDR3 DNA is TGCGCCAGCAGCTTAGAACCGGTGGGACAGGGCCACAATGAGCAGTTCTTC.

There are a few counts of this clonotype. The chain recombines TRBV5-1 with TRBJ2-5; TRBD1 matches 9 bases. Germline CDR1 SGHRS, CDR2 YFSETQ. V was clipped by 4 bases and J by 8 bases; unmatched bases: 12. CDR3 length: 15 amino acids. The CDR3 loop reads CASSPQTGQGVTQYF. The CDR3 DNA is TGCGCCAGCAGCCCTCAGACGGGACAGGGAGTAACCCAGTACTTC.

This clonotype has a handful of counts. The rearrangement uses TRBV28 and TRBJ2-1; 10 bases are shared with TRBD1. The germline gives CDR1 MDHEN, CDR2 SYDVKM. V gave up 3 bases and J gave up 6 bases; unmatched junction bases: 5. CDR3 size: 15 residues. CDR3 residues: CASSFGTGAGNEQFF. DNA of the CDR3: TGTGCCAGCAGTTTTGGGACAGGGGCGGGCAATGAGCAGTTCTTC.

The J gene is TRBJ2-2, the V gene TRBV5-4; weak D call: TRBD1 (5 bases). Trimming shortened V by 7 bases and J by 4 bases, and 11 bases separated the two germline ends. The CDR3 runs 13 residues. Germline CDR1 SGHNT, CDR2 YYREEE (reference sequence). The DNA for the CDR3 is TGTGCCAGCTCGACAGCCCCCACCGGGGAGCTGTTTTTT. It translates to CASSTAPTGELFF.

The sample holds a few counts of this clonotype. The rearrangement uses TRBV28 and TRBJ2-4; D unresolved. Germline V gene lookup returns CDR1 MDHEN and CDR2 SYDVKM. CDR3 length: 15 residues. V was pared by 8 bases and J by 1 base, with 15 bases between. CDR3 sequence reads: CASSLLTGAKNIQYF. The CDR3 nucleotides are TGTGCCAGCTCCCTGCTGACTGGGGCCAAAAACATTCAGTACTTC. The full variable domain, in which reference TRBV28 and TRBJ2-4 provide the parts outside the CDR3, is DVKVTQSSRYLVKRTGEKVFLECVQDMDHENMFWYRQDPGLGLRLIYFSYDVKMKEKGDIPEGYSVSREKKERFSLILESASTNQTSMYLCASSLLTGAKNIQYFGAGTRLSVL.

This clonotype has a handful of counts. The genes are TRBV4-3 and TRBJ1-4, with TRBD1 matching over 7 bases. Losses at the gene ends were 3 bases for V and 0 bases for J; bases not matched to a gene: 7. CDR1 and CDR2 (germline): LGHNA, YSLEER. This CDR3 has 17 amino acids. Written as DNA, the CDR3 is TGCGCCAGCAGCCAGTCGGGACAGCGAGCAACTAATGAAAAACTGTTTTTT. This translates into CASSQSGQRATNEKLFF.

This clonotype was seen more than once but under ten times. V is TRBV20-1 and J is TRBJ2-4; 9 bases are a match to TRBD1. The CDR3 sequence is 13 residues long. Germline values: CDR1 DFQATT, CDR2 SNEGSKA (reference sequence). The CDR3 DNA reads as TGCACCTCCGGGACAGGGAACAAAAACATTCAGTACTTC. Protein product: CTSGTGNKNIQYF.

V usage is TRBV6-5 and J usage is TRBJ2-7; the D is unclear. V lost 2 bases and J 4 bases, leaving 12 bases between the germline ends. CDR3 length equals 14 residues. The germline CDR1 and CDR2 sequences are MNHEY and SVGAGI. Written as DNA, the CDR3 is TGTGCCAGCAGTTACGACGGTTTCGGGTACGAGCAGTACTTC. Its translation is CASSYDGFGYEQYF.

This chain joins TRBV5-1 and TRBJ1-4, with no clear D. Per the germline V gene, CDR1 is SGHRS and CDR2 is YFSETQ. This CDR3 is built from 14 residues. V lost 5 bases and J lost 8, with 16 bases in between. The CDR3 loop reads CASSNPGSREKLFF. CDR3 sequence (DNA): TGCGCCAGCAGTAACCCGGGATCAAGGGAAAAACTGTTTTTT.

This clonotype showed up just a few times. The V and J genes are TRBV3-1 and TRBJ1-1; D gene ambiguous. The germline gives CDR1 LGHDT, CDR2 YNNKEL (reference sequence). This CDR3 is built from 14 residues. The ends were cut back, 2 bases at V and 4 bases at J, with 11 bases in the middle. CDR3 nucleotide sequence: TGTGCCAGCAGCCAACCCCAAGGGTCCACTGAAGCTTTCTTT. Protein: CASSQPQGSTEAFF.

This clonotype was seen a few times. This rearrangement joins TRBV2 to TRBJ2-1, with TRBD2 identical over 9 bases. CDR1 and CDR2 (germline): SNHLY, FYNNEI. Trimming at V came to 1 base and at J to 3 bases, leaving 4 bases not matched to a gene. This CDR3 is 16 amino acids long. This CDR3 is CASSEDPSGIYNEQFF. In nucleotides, the CDR3 is TGTGCCAGCAGTGAAGATCCTAGCGGGATCTACAATGAGCAGTTCTTC. Full variable domain (remainder filled in from reference TRBV2 and TRBJ2-1): EPEVTQTPSHQVTQMGQEVILRCVPISNHLYFYWYRQILGQKVEFLVSFYNNEISEKSEIFDDQFSVERPDGSNFTLKIRSTKLEDSAMYFCASSEDPSGIYNEQFFGPGTRLTVL.

This clonotype was seen only a few times. The genes are TRBV2 and TRBJ1-2; TRBD1 might be the D (6 bases). Germline CDR1 is SNHLY and CDR2 is FYNNEI. CDR3 size: 12 residues. V lost 6 bases and J lost 8, with 13 bases in between. The CDR3 sequence is CASREHREGYTF. The CDR3 nucleotides are TGTGCCAGCAGAGAGCACAGGGAAGGCTACACCTTC.

The V gene is TRBV5-6, the J gene TRBJ1-1; D is undetermined. There are 14 residues in the CDR3. Per germline, CDR1 SGHDT and CDR2 YYEEEE. Trimming removed 2 bases at V and 7 bases at J, with 15 bases between. The CDR3 sequence is CASSFGERVGEAFF. CDR3 DNA: TGTGCCAGCAGCTTTGGGGAGAGGGTCGGTGAAGCTTTCTTT.